This is a list of T cell receptor beta chains from one sample in a study of CD8 T cells in Susac syndrome. TCRdb fed the immunoSEQ multiplex PCR reads into MiXCR, producing one record per CDR3 protein. In the table there are around 80,000 distinct CDR3 sequences, around 94% of which are singletons. The source material was CD8+ T cells from PBMCs. These receptors originate from a human donor in good health. Each CDR3 is given with its conserved first and last residue.

CSARGGQGAPYEQYF	TRBJ2-7	TRBV20-1
CASSQRVGTGGVYF	TRBJ2-3	TRBV4-1
CATSRDAPSGRSDTDTQYF	TRBJ2-3	TRBV15
CASSQWNEQFF	TRBJ2-1	TRBV12-3/TRBV12-4
CASSLGSGFTDTQYF	TRBJ2-3	TRBV5-6
CSARERLAADTQYF	TRBJ2-3	TRBV20-1
CASTYGTSGAVQFF	TRBJ2-1	TRBV6-2/TRBV6-3
CASSQHSYDDEQFF	TRBJ2-1	TRBV4-1
CASSREGTGELFF	TRBJ2-2	TRBV12-3/TRBV12-4
CASSYSRGKFYGYTF	TRBJ1-2	TRBV6-5
CASRRGAGNQPQHF	TRBJ1-5	TRBV27
CASSLSGDHTGELFF	TRBJ2-2	TRBV27
CATRSGRGTGELFF	TRBJ2-2	TRBV24-1
CASSFRALNTEAFF	TRBJ1-1	TRBV13
CASSLWGLAGGTDTQYF	TRBJ2-3	TRBV27
CASSPTDSYSYNEQFF	TRBJ2-1	TRBV4-1
CASSPTPQYYGYTF	TRBJ1-2	TRBV7-3
CASSWERTTTDTQYF	TRBJ2-3	TRBV7-2
CASRLGVEAFF	TRBJ1-1	TRBV7-9
CSAPTEGSRGYTF	TRBJ1-2	TRBV20-1
CATGGANTGELFF	TRBJ2-2	TRBV24-1
CASSQKDNSYEQYF	TRBJ2-7	TRBV23-1
CASSSDGQETQYF	TRBJ2-5	TRBV13
CASRRSPGLAGDTDTQYF	TRBJ2-3	TRBV12-3/TRBV12-4
CASSLGASQNTEQFF	TRBJ2-1	TRBV11-2
CASSSTPGTEYYNEQFF	TRBJ2-1	TRBV5-1
CASSESLTYNEQFF	TRBJ2-1	TRBV6-4
CASSPHAGSGANVLTF	TRBJ2-6	TRBV4-3
CASSQDRGPLNTEAFF	TRBJ1-1	TRBV28
CASSYVDRVTGELFF	TRBJ2-2	TRBV6-2/TRBV6-3
CSARATSGYEQYF	TRBJ2-7	TRBV20-1
CATSSGTGGASETQYF	TRBJ2-5	TRBV15
CASSFHSDNQPQHF	TRBJ1-5	TRBV6-2/TRBV6-3
CASSLPGRGADTQYF	TRBJ2-3	TRBV27
CASSEGSETQYF	TRBJ2-5	TRBV7-9
CASSVVDRANYGYTF	TRBJ1-2	TRBV9
CASRDSGTSGGTDTQYF	TRBJ2-3	TRBV6-2/TRBV6-3
CASSYPTLAGGLLEQFF	TRBJ2-1	TRBV6-5
CASSSPRTGVDGYTF	TRBJ1-2	TRBV6-5
CASSGRGGALYEQYF	TRBJ2-7	TRBV12-3/TRBV12-4
CSAPGQGVPGANVLTF	TRBJ2-6	TRBV20-1
CASSEETGTGVEQYF	TRBJ2-7	TRBV6-1
CASSVGSGPLNYGYTF	TRBJ1-2	TRBV9
CASRQGAGSNQPQHF	TRBJ1-5	TRBV27
CASSQGSNTEAFF	TRBJ1-1	TRBV3-1
CSATTSGSMIEQFF	TRBJ2-1	TRBV20-1
CASRLDRPYGYTF	TRBJ1-2	TRBV7-9